Each of the 12 T cell receptor beta chains below was sequenced from the same sample in a study of identical twins. TCRdb fed the 5' RACE reads into MiXCR, producing one record per CDR3 protein. The table has fewer than 500,000 distinct CDR3 sequences, about 24% seen once. These sequences were also reported in another study, on T cells expressing NK-cell markers.

The sequenced sample was CD4+ T cells sorted from blood. The receptor source for this set is a woman younger than 30 in good health.

This chain uses TRBV6-1 with TRBJ2-2, with D unresolved. The V end was cut by 7 bases, the J end by 2 bases, with 17 bases between. CDR3 length: 16 residues. Germline CDR1 and CDR2: MNHNS and SASEGT. The CDR3 here is CASKWVSRPNTGELFF. CDR3 bases: TGTGCCAGCAAGTGGGTGTCTCGCCCCAACACCGGGGAGCTGTTTTTT.

Only a few counts were recorded for this clonotype. V is TRBV30 and J is TRBJ1-5, with D perhaps matching TRBD1 (5 bases). The CDR3 runs 16 residues. Trimming stripped 0 bases from V and 2 bases from J, with 14 bases between. The germline CDR1 and CDR2 sequences are GTSNPN and SVGIG (reference sequence). The DNA for the CDR3 is TGTGCCTGGAGTGTAGGGCAGGGTGTGGGCAATCAGCCCCAGCATTTT. Protein: CAWSVGQGVGNQPQHF.

This clonotype was recorded a few times. CDR3 loop: CASSLHGGSKNIQYF. For the CDR3, the DNA is TGTGCCAGCAGCTTACACGGGGGAAGCAAAAACATTCAGTACTTC. The rearrangement links TRBV7-9 to TRBJ2-4; possible D gene TRBD2, 6 bases. The CDR3 length is 15 residues. V was pared by 2 bases and J by 3 bases, with 11 bases between. CDR1 and CDR2 from the germline V gene are SEHNR and FQNEAQ (reference sequence).

This clonotype was recorded at least ten times. The chain uses TRBV12-3 or TRBV12-4 and TRBJ1-5; D ambiguous. The CDR3 spans 12 residues. V was clipped by 4 bases and J by 2 bases, with 3 bases between them. The CDR3 protein is CASSSGNQPQHF. CDR3 coding DNA: TGTGCCAGCAGTTCGGGCAATCAGCCCCAGCATTTT.

The gene calls are TRBV5-1 and TRBJ2-6; no clear D gene. V was trimmed by 1 base and J by 8 bases, leaving 16 bases between them. The CDR3 length is 16 residues. Germline V CDR1 and CDR2: SGHRS, YFSETQ. The CDR3 coding sequence is TGCGCCAGCAGCTTGCAGGCCGTGCCTACGACCAACGTCCTGACTTTC. This codes for CASSLQAVPTTNVLTF.

This clonotype was seen a few times. The chain joins TRBV5-1 to TRBJ2-7; 10 bases align to TRBD1. This CDR3 has 13 amino acids. Germline V lookup: CDR1 SGHRS, CDR2 YFSETQ. V lost 4 bases to trimming and J lost 6 bases; unmatched junction nucleotides: 4. CDR3 DNA sequence: TGCGCCAGCAGCACGGGACAGGGGTCCGAGCAGTACTTC. Translating gives CASSTGQGSEQYF.

The chain has TRBV15 and TRBJ2-7; D call uncertain. With 0 bases removed from V and 2 bases from J, the gap between germline ends came to 17 bases. The germline CDR1 and CDR2 sequences are LNHNV and YYDKDF (reference sequence). CDR3 length equals 17 residues. The CDR3 loop is CATSREAGTISAYEQYF. CDR3 nucleotide sequence: TGTGCCACCAGCAGAGAAGCCGGTACTATTAGTGCCTACGAGCAGTACTTC.

This chain uses TRBV5-1 with TRBJ2-7; the D is unclear. CDR1 SGHRS and CDR2 YFSETQ come from the germline V gene. Trimming stripped 0 bases from V and 0 bases from J, with 7 bases between. This CDR3 has 14 amino acids. The CDR3 region has the DNA TGCGCCAGCAGCTTGGCGTCAAGCTCCTACGAGCAGTACTTC. It translates to CASSLASSSYEQYF.

This clonotype came up a few times. V is TRBV12-5 and J is TRBJ2-5; weak D call: TRBD2 (6 bases). Germline V CDR1 and CDR2: LGHNT, FRNRAP. This CDR3 is built from 14 residues. V shed 5 bases and J shed 6 bases, with 16 bases lying between them. Here the CDR3 reads CASGQEGRVQTQYF. The CDR3 bases are TGTGCTAGTGGTCAGGAGGGACGGGTCCAGACCCAGTACTTC. Together with reference TRBV12-5 and TRBJ2-5, the CDR3 gives the full variable domain: DARVTQTPRHKVTEMGQEVTMRCQPILGHNTVFWYRQTMMQGLELLAYFRNRAPLDDSGMPKDRFSAEMPDATLATLKIQPSEPRDSAVYFCASGQEGRVQTQYFGPGTRLLVL.

The genes are TRBV20-1 and TRBJ2-5, with 10 positions matching TRBD2. The CDR3 spans 15 residues. V shed 2 bases and J 5 bases; nucleotides not matched to a gene: 8. Germline CDR1 DFQATT, CDR2 SNEGSKA (reference sequence). The CDR3 is CSARWSGGAGETQYF. The DNA of the CDR3 is TGCAGTGCTAGATGGAGCGGGGGGGCAGGGGAGACCCAGTACTTC.

This rearrangement joins TRBV5-1 to TRBJ2-3, with D unresolved. CDR3 size: 13 residues. V gave up 5 bases and J gave up 1 base, with 8 bases separating them. Germline CDR1 SGHRS, CDR2 YFSETQ. The CDR3 sequence: CASREYRTDTQYF. For the CDR3, the DNA is TGCGCCAGCAGGGAGTACCGCACAGATACGCAGTATTTT.

This clonotype has a handful of counts. This chain joins TRBV7-9 and TRBJ2-1; D unresolved. With 3 bases removed from V and 3 bases from J, the gap between germline ends came to 18 bases. The CDR3 runs to 17 residues. The germline V gene encodes CDR1 SEHNR and CDR2 FQNEAQ (reference sequence). The CDR3, as DNA: TGTGCCAGCAGCTTGGGCAGGTCGCAGACCCTCTACAATGAGCAGTTCTTC. Protein: CASSLGRSQTLYNEQFF.